A selection of T cell receptor beta chains follows, all from one sample in a study of control samples from healthy donors and cancer patients. Assay used: immunoSEQ multiplex PCR; TCRdb lists only in-frame clones, some missing. The sample includes fewer than 120,000 clones, 70% to 90% of them seen just once. Sequencing was carried out using PBMCs. These receptor sequences come from a woman aged 60-75 years with lung cancer. The CDR3 runs from the conserved cysteine through the conserved F or W. The order of the fields is V gene, CDR3 protein.

V gene: TRBV7-2
CDR3 protein: CASRGTSGYNEQFF

V gene: TRBV6-5
CDR3 protein: CASSPRVYPPNEQFF

V gene: TRBV29-1
CDR3 protein: CSVFQNTEAFF

V gene: TRBV5-4
CDR3 protein: CASSLAGSNQPQHF

V gene: TRBV27
CDR3 protein: CASSSEGPGTGFNEKLFF

V gene: TRBV19
CDR3 protein: CASSPRQGGETQYF

V gene: TRBV27
CDR3 protein: CASSTRQGSYEQYF

V gene: TRBV21-1
CDR3 protein: CASSPPRGPFRHEQYF

V gene: TRBV14
CDR3 protein: CASSQDSGSRTDTQYF

V gene: TRBV5-6
CDR3 protein: CASSFRRRGADSNQPQHF

V gene: TRBV9
CDR3 protein: CASSARLAGGSSTDTQYF

V gene: TRBV5-1
CDR3 protein: CASRSNADTQYF

V gene: TRBV6-5
CDR3 protein: CASRPRVGGANVLTF

V gene: TRBV5-1
CDR3 protein: CASRRAGGNTGELFF

V gene: TRBV6-1
CDR3 protein: CASSVLASSSYNEQFF

V gene: TRBV9
CDR3 protein: CASSVDPSDTGELFF

V gene: TRBV27
CDR3 protein: CASKDRGGYEQYF

V gene: TRBV7-8
CDR3 protein: CASSSQGNQPQHF

V gene: TRBV6-4
CDR3 protein: CASSKDSGGDSPLHF

V gene: TRBV2
CDR3 protein: CASSEGYRSYEQYF

V gene: TRBV3-1/TRBV3-2
CDR3 protein: CASSQDTDYEQYF